This T cell receptor (beta chain) was captured by sequencing in a study of T cell changes during pregnancy in multiple sclerosis. TCRdb keeps only in-frame clones here, not all; method: immunoSEQ multiplex PCR. Here the sample spans 30,000 to 35,000 clones, about 88% being singletons. V gave up 4 bases and J gave up 0 bases, with 26 bases separating them. This CDR3 is built from 19 residues. From germline, CDR1 is SGDLS and CDR2 YYNGEE. The chain is built from TRBV9 and TRBJ2-7, with D maybe TRBD2 (7 bases). This TCR was sampled from a female donor with multiple sclerosis, enrolled in a pregnancy study. Material: CD8+ T cells from peripheral blood mononuclear cells, obtained before pregnancy. CDR3 bases: TGTGCCAGCAGCCCAAGTCGCTCCCTGGGGGGGCTGAGCTCCTACGAGCAGTACTTC. Protein: CASSPSRSLGGLSSYEQYF. The entire variable domain, with the rest obtained from reference TRBV9 and TRBJ2-7, is as follows: DSGVTQTPKHLITATGQRVTLRCSPRSGDLSVYWYQQSLDQGLQFLIQYYNGEERAKGNILERFSAQQFPDLHSELNLSSLELGDSALYFCASSPSRSLGGLSSYEQYFGPGTRLTVT.